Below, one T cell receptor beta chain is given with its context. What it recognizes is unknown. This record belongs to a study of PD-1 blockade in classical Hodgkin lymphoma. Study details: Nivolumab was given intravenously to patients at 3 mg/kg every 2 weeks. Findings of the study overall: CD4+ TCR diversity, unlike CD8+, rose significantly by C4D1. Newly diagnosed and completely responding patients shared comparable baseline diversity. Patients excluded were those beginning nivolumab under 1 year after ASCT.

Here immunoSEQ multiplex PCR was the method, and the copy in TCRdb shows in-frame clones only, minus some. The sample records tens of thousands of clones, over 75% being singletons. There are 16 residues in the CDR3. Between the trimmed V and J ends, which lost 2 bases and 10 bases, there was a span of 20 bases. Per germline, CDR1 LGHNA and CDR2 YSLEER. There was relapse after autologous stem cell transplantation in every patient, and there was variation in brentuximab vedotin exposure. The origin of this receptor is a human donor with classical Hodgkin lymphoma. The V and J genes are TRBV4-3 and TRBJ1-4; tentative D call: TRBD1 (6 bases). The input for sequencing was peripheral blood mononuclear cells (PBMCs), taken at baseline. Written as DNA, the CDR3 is TGCGCCAGCAGCCAACAAATCCGGGACATGCAAGGAAAACTGTTTTTT. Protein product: CASSQQIRDMQGKLFF.